This T cell receptor (beta chain) was found in a study of blood T cell repertoires in COVID-19. Study summary: T cells, B-cell-depleted T cells, or PBMCs provided the cDNA or gDNA that served as material.

Sequenced by immunoSEQ multiplex PCR; TCRdb stores in-frame clones only, minus some. Among 200,000 to 250,000 clones listed, 70% to 90% were seen once. Cohort allocation depended upon clinical history that participants reported. This clone has just one count. V was pared by 4 bases and J by 9 bases, with 18 bases between. The CDR3 spans 14 residues. Germline V gene lookup returns CDR1 WNHNN and CDR2 SYGVQD (reference sequence). This TCR came from a man aged 25-45 years who had recovered from COVID-19. V and J are TRBV10-1 and TRBJ2-5, with D tentatively TRBD2 (6 bases). Material: PBMCs or T cells enriched from blood (not recorded which). In nucleotides, the CDR3 is TGCGCCAGCAGTGGTTCAGGACGGGACTTTCCCCAGTACTTC. This gives the protein CASSGSGRDFPQYF.